One sample yielded the 14 T cell receptor beta chains listed below, sequenced in a study of CD8+CD57+ T cells in acquired aplastic anemia. Patients who underwent sequencing had shown CD8+CD57+ cell expansion by flow cytometry. TCR beta VDJ and CDR3 profiling used genomic DNA as template. TCRdb re-called the reads through MiXCR, storing one row per CDR3 protein. Seen here are under 350,000 distinct CDR3 sequences, about three fifths observed once, and the top ten hold under 1.5%. The sequencing input was sorted CD4+, CD8+, or CD8+CD57+ T cells (not recorded which) from PBMCs. These receptor sequences come from a human donor with aplastic anemia.

The chain carries TRBV14 and TRBJ2-3; 8 bases match TRBD1. The length of the CDR3 is 18 residues. From germline, CDR1 is SGHDN and CDR2 FVKESK. V dropped 0 bases and J dropped 2; count of bases not matched to a gene: 10. CDR3 amino acids: CASSQDVLAGGSTDTQYF. CDR3 sequence (DNA): TGTGCCAGCAGCCAAGATGTATTAGCAGGGGGCTCCACAGATACGCAGTATTTT.

CDR3 nucleotide sequence: TGCAGTGCTAGAGCCCCGGACAGAAATTCACCCCTCCACTTT. Amino acid sequence: CSARAPDRNSPLHF. This sequence joins TRBV20-1 and TRBJ1-6, with a possible D match to TRBD1 (6 bases). The CDR3 consists of 14 residues. Germline V gene sequence: CDR1 DFQATT, CDR2 SNEGSKA (reference sequence). The V end was cut by 1 base, the J end by 7 bases, with 11 bases between.

This clonotype has just a few counts. The V gene is TRBV2, the J gene TRBJ2-5; D might be TRBD1 or TRBD2, each matching 6 bases. The germline CDR1 and CDR2 sequences are SNHLY and FYNNEI. The CDR3 runs 13 residues. V gave up 7 bases and J gave up 3 bases, with 12 bases separating them. The CDR3 region has the DNA TGTGCCAGCACATCAGGGGAGGAAGAGACCCAGTACTTC. Translating it yields CASTSGEEETQYF. The complete variable domain, with remaining parts taken from reference TRBV2 and TRBJ2-5, reads EPEVTQTPSHQVTQMGQEVILRCVPISNHLYFYWYRQILGQKVEFLVSFYNNEISEKSEIFDDQFSVERPDGSNFTLKIRSTKLEDSAMYFCASTSGEEETQYFGPGTRLLVL.

The gene calls are TRBV10-3 and TRBJ2-2, with a tentative D call TRBD1 (6 bases). Germline lookup yields CDR1 ENHRY and CDR2 SYGVKD. Trimming took 6 bases from V and 3 from J, leaving 17 bases between them. This CDR3 is built from 16 residues. CDR3 sequence (DNA): TGTGCCATCAGGACCCGAAGGACAGACGACACCGGGGAGCTGTTTTTT. Protein sequence: CAIRTRRTDDTGELFF.

The rearrangement joins TRBV24-1 to TRBJ2-1, with 9 nucleotides matching TRBD1. The trim removed 4 bases at V and 7 bases at J, leaving 10 bases unmatched. In germline, CDR1 is KGHDR, CDR2 SFDVKD. The CDR3 is made up of 16 amino acids. Here the CDR3 DNA reads TGTGCCACCAGTGAACCTACAGGGGGCAGGATGAATGAGCAGTTCTTC. Translated: CATSEPTGGRMNEQFF.

The chain links TRBV7-2 to TRBJ2-6, with a tentative D call TRBD2 (6 bases). V lost 2 bases, J lost 2 bases, and 16 bases lay in between. Germline values: CDR1 SGHTA, CDR2 FQGNSA. The CDR3 is 18 amino acids. The CDR3 is CASSLWGGWGAGANVLTF. The DNA of the CDR3 is TGTGCCAGCAGCTTATGGGGAGGCTGGGGGGCTGGGGCCAACGTCCTGACTTTC.

Notes on this clonotype: It is likely a read error, because the conserved phenylalanine at the end of the CDR3 is missing. The limits of the CDR3 on the DNA are not certain, so only TCRdb's listed CDR3 is given. V gene TRBV9 combines with J gene TRBJ1-3. From its first to its last residue, the CDR3 has 9 amino acids. From germline, CDR1 is SGDLS and CDR2 YYNGEE. This chain's CDR3 is CASSVAASV.

To note about this clonotype: This CDR3 fails to terminate in the conserved phenylalanine or tryptophan, so it likely reflects a read error. The rearrangement links TRBV10-3 to TRBJ1-2, with 7 bases matching TRBD1. Germline trimming cut 7 bases from V and 7 bases from J; bases unmatched to any gene: 6. This CDR3 spans 12 amino acids. Germline V gene sequence: CDR1 ENHRY, CDR2 SYGVKD. CDR3 DNA: TGTGCCATCATGGGACAGACCTCTGGCTACACCCTC. It is translated as CAIMGQTSGYTL.

This chain joins TRBV7-2 and TRBJ2-5, with D possibly being TRBD1 (5 bases). This CDR3 has 15 residues. V lost 5 bases, J lost 1 base, and 14 bases lay in between. Germline-derived CDR1 and CDR2 are SGHTA and FQGNSA. The DNA of the CDR3 is TGTGCCAGCAGCCCCAGCAGGGCTTCCCAAGAGACCCAGTACTTC. It translates to CASSPSRASQETQYF.

The gene calls are TRBV7-3 and TRBJ2-1; 11 bases are a match to TRBD2. Germline lookup yields CDR1 SGHTA and CDR2 FQGTGA. V gave up 3 bases and J gave up 12 bases; unmatched junction bases: 10. CDR3 length equals 15 residues. In nucleotides, the CDR3 is TGTGCCAGCAGCTTGGCTAGCGGGGGGTTGAGGGGGCAGTTCTTC. It encodes CASSLASGGLRGQFF.

The chain joins TRBV25-1 to TRBJ1-1; no firm D call. Trimming removed 5 bases at V and 0 bases at J, with 4 bases between. This CDR3 region has 12 residues. Looked up from germline, CDR1 is MGHDK and CDR2 is SYGVNS. The CDR3 DNA is TGTGCCAGCAGTAACATGAACACTGAAGCTTTCTTT. It encodes CASSNMNTEAFF.

The chain recombines TRBV7-2 with TRBJ2-3, with 11 positions matching TRBD1. Germline-derived CDR1 and CDR2 are SGHTA and FQGNSA. The junction had 18 bases not matched to a gene; V was cut back by 1 base and J by 3 bases. The CDR3 is 21 residues long. CDR3 loop: CASSLVVRTGGAFRRTDTQYF. The CDR3 DNA follows: TGTGCCAGCAGCTTAGTGGTTAGGACAGGGGGCGCTTTTCGTAGGACAGATACGCAGTATTTT.

This clonotype has at least ten counts. The chain recombines TRBV11-2 with TRBJ2-5; weak D call: TRBD1 (5 bases). Trimming cost V 1 base and J 2 bases, with 8 bases left between them. This CDR3 is 14 amino acids long. Looked up from germline, CDR1 is SGHAT and CDR2 is FQNNGV. The CDR3 here is CASSLAGIQETQYF. In DNA, the CDR3 is TGTGCCAGCAGCTTAGCAGGGATACAAGAGACCCAGTACTTC. Looking up the rest from reference TRBV11-2 and TRBJ2-5 gives the full variable domain: EAGVAQSPRYKIIEKRQSVAFWCNPISGHATLYWYQQILGQGPKLLIQFQNNGVVDDSQLPKDRFSAERLKGVDSTLKIQPAKLEDSAVYLCASSLAGIQETQYFGPGTRLLVL.

This clonotype was seen many times. The V call is TRBV5-1, the J call TRBJ2-7, with D unclear. The CDR3 consists of 15 residues. With 2 bases removed from V and 6 bases from J, the gap between germline ends came to 18 bases. The germline V gene encodes CDR1 SGHRS and CDR2 YFSETQ. The CDR3 nucleotides read TGCGCCAGCAGCTTTGATGTCAGGCCACCGTTCGAGCAGTACTTC. It yields the protein CASSFDVRPPFEQYF.